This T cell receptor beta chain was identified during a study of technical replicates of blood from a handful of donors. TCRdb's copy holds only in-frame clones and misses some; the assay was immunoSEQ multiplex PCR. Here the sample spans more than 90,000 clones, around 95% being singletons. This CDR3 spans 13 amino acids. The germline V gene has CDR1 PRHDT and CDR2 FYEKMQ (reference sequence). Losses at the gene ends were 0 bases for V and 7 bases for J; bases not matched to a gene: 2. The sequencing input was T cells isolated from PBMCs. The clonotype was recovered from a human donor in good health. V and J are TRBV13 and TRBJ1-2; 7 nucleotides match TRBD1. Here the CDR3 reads CASSLGQGVGYTF. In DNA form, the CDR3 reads TGTGCCAGCAGCTTAGGGCAGGGGGTTGGCTACACCTTC.